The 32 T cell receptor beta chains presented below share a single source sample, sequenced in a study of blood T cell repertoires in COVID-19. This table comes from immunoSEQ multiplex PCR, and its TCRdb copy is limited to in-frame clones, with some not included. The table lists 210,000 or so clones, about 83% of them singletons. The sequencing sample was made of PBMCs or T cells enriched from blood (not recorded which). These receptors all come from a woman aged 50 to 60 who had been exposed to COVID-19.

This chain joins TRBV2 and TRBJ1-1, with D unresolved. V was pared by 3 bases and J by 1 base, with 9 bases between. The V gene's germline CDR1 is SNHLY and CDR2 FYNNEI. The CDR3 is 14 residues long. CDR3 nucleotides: TGTGCCAGCAGTGATGGGCAGGAGAACACTGAAGCTTTCTTT. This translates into CASSDGQENTEAFF.

As DNA, the CDR3 is TGTGCCAGCAGCTTACGGACAGGGGGGAACCAGCCCCAGCATTTT. Encoded protein: CASSLRTGGNQPQHF. The chain uses TRBV7-2 and TRBJ1-5; 10 bases fit TRBD1. V lost 2 bases, J lost 7 bases, and 5 bases stayed unmatched. In germline, CDR1 is SGHTA, CDR2 FQGNSA. The CDR3 consists of 15 residues.

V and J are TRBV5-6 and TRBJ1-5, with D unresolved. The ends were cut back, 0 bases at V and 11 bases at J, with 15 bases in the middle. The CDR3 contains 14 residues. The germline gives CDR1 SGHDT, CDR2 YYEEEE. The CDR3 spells CASSLGGGLRAQHF. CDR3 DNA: TGTGCCAGCAGCTTGGGGGGAGGTCTTCGCGCCCAGCATTTT.

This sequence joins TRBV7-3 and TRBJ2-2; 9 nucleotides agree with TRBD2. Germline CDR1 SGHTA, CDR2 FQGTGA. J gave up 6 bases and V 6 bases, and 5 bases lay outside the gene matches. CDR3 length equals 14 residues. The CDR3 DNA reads TGTGCCAGCAGACCTAGCGGGGCATCCGGGGAGCTGTTTTTT. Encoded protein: CASRPSGASGELFF.

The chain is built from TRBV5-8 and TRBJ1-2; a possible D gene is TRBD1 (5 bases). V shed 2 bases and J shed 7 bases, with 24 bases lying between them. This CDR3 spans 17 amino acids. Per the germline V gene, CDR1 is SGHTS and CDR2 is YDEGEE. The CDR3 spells CASSFLGEERGSGGYTF. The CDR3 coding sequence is TGTGCCAGCAGCTTTCTAGGAGAAGAGCGGGGCTCGGGTGGCTACACCTTC.

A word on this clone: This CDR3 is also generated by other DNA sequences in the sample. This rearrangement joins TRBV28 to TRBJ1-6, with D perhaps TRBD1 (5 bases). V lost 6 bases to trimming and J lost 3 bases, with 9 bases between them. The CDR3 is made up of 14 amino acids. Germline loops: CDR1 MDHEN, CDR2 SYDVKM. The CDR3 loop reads CASRRQGYNSPLHF. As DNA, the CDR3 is TGTGCCAGCAGGAGGCAGGGCTATAATTCACCCCTCCACTTT. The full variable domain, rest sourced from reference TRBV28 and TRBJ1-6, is DVKVTQSSRYLVKRTGEKVFLECVQDMDHENMFWYRQDPGLGLRLIYFSYDVKMKEKGDIPEGYSVSREKKERFSLILESASTNQTSMYLCASRRQGYNSPLHFGNGTRLTVT.

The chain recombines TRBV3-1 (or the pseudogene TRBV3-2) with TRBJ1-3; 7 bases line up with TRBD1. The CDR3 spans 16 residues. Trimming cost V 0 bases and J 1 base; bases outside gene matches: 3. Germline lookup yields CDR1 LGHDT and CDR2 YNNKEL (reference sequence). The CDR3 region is CASSQDSQGSGNTIYF. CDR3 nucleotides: TGTGCCAGCAGCCAAGATTCACAGGGGTCTGGAAACACCATATATTTT.

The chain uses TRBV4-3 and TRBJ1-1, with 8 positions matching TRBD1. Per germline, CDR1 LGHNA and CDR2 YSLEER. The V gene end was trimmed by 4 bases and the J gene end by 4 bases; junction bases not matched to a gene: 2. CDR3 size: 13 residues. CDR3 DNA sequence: TGCGCCAGCAGCCGAGACAGGGGCACTGAAGCTTTCTTT. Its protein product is CASSRDRGTEAFF.

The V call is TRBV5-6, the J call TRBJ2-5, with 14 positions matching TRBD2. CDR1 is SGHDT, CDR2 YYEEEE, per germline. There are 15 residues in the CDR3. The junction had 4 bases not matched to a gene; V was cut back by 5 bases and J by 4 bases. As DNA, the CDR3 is TGTGCCAGCAGTAAAGGACTAGCGGGGGGAGAGACCCAGTACTTC. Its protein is CASSKGLAGGETQYF.

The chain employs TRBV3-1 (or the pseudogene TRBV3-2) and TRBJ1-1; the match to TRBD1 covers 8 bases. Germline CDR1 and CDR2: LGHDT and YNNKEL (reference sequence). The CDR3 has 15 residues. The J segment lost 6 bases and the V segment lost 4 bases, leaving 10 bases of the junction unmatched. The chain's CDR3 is CASSLNQGAGAEAFF. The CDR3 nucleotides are TGTGCCAGCAGCCTGAACCAGGGGGCAGGCGCTGAAGCTTTCTTT.

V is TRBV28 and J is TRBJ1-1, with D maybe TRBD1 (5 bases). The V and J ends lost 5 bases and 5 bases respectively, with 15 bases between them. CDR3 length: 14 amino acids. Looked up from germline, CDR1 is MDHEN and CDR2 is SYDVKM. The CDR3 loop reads CASSPLGRVTEAFF. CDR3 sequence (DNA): TGTGCCAGCAGTCCCCTCGGCAGGGTTACTGAAGCTTTCTTT.

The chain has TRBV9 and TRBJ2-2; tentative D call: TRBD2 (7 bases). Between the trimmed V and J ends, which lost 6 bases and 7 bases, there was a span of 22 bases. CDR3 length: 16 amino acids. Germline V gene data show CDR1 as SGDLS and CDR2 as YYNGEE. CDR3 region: CASNLGGGAENGELFF. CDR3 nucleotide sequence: TGTGCCAGCAACCTTGGAGGGGGGGCCGAGAACGGGGAGCTGTTTTTT.

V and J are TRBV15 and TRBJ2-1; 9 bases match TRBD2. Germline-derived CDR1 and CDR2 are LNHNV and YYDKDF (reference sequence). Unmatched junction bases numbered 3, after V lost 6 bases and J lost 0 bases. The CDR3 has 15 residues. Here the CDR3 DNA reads TGTGCCACCAGGTCGCGGGGGGGCTCCTACAATGAGCAGTTCTTC. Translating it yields CATRSRGGSYNEQFF.

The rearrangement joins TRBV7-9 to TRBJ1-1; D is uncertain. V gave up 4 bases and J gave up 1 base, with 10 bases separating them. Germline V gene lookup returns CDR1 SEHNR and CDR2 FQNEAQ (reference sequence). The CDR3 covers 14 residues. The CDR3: CASSSGRENTEAFF. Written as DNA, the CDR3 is TGTGCCAGCAGCTCCGGACGGGAGAACACTGAAGCTTTCTTT.

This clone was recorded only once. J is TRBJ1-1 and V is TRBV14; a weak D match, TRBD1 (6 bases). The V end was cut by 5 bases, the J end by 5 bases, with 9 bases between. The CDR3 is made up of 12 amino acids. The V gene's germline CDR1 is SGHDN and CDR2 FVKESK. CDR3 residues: CASSFGQTEAFF. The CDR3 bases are TGTGCCAGCAGCTTTGGACAGACTGAAGCTTTCTTT.

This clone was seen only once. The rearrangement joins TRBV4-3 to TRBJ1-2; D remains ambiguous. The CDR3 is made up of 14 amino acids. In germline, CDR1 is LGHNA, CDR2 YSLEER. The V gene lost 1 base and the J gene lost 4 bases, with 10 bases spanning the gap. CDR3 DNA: TGCGCCAGCAGCCAAGGCACAGAGGGCTATGGCTACACCTTC. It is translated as CASSQGTEGYGYTF.

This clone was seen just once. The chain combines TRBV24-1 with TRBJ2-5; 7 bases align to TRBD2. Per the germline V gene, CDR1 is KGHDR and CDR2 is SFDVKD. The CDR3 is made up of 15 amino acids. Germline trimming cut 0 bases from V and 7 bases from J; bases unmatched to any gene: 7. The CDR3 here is CATSDLGLGSGTQYF. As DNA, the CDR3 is TGTGCCACCAGTGATTTGGGACTAGGGAGTGGGACCCAGTACTTC.

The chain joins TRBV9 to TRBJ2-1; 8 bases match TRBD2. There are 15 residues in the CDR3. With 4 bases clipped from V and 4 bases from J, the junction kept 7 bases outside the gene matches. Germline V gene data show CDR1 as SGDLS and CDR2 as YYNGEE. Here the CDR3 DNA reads TGTGCCAGCAGCCCCCGGGTAGCGGGGTACAATGAGCAGTTCTTC. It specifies CASSPRVAGYNEQFF.

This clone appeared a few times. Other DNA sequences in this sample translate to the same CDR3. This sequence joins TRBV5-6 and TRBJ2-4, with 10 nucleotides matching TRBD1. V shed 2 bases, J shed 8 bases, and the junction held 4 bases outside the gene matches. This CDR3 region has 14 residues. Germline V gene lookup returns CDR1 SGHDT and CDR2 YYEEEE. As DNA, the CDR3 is TGTGCCAGCAGCTTTGGACAGGGGGAATACATTCAGTACTTC. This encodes CASSFGQGEYIQYF. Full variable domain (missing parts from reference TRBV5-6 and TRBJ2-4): DAGVTQSPTHLIKTRGQQVTLRCSPKSGHDTVSWYQQALGQGPQFIFQYYEEEERQRGNFPDRFSGHQFPNYSSELNVNALLLGDSALYLCASSFGQGEYIQYFGAGTRLSVL.

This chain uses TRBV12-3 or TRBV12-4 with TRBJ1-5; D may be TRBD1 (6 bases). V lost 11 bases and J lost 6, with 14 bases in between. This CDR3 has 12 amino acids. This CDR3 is CASSRGGQPQHF. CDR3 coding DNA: TGTGCCTCGTCCAGGGGCGGTCAGCCCCAGCATTTT.

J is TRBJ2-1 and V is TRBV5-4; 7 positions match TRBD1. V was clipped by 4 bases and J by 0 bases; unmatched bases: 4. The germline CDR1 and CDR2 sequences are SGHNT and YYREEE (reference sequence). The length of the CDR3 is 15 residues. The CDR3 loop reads CASSPGQSSYNEQFF. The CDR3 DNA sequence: TGTGCCAGCAGCCCGGGACAGAGCTCCTACAATGAGCAGTTCTTC.

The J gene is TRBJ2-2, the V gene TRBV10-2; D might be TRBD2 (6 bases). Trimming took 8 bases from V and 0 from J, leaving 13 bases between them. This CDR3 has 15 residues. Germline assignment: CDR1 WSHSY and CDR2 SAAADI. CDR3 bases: TGCGCCAGCCTACGCGGGGAGGCGAACACCGGGGAGCTGTTTTTT. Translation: CASLRGEANTGELFF.

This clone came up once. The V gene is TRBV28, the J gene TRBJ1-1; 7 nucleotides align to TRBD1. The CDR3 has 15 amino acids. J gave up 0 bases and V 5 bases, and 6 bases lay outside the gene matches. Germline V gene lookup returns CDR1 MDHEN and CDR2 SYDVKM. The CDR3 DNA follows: TGTGCCAGCAGTCCCGCGACAGGGATGAACACTGAAGCTTTCTTT. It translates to CASSPATGMNTEAFF.

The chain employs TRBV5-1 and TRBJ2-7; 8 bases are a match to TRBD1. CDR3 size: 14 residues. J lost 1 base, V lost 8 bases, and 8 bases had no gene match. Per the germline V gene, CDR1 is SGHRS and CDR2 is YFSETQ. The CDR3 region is CASKRDRQSYEQYF. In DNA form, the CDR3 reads TGCGCCAGTAAACGGGACAGGCAGTCCTACGAGCAGTACTTC.

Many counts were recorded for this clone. The CDR3 sequence: CASRIIGYEQYF. In DNA, the CDR3 is TGTGCCAGCAGAATTATCGGGTACGAGCAGTACTTC. This sequence joins TRBV2 and TRBJ2-7; D is undetermined. CDR3 size: 12 residues. CDR1 is SNHLY and CDR2 is FYNNEI in the germline V gene. V was trimmed by 6 bases and J by 4 bases, leaving 10 bases between them.

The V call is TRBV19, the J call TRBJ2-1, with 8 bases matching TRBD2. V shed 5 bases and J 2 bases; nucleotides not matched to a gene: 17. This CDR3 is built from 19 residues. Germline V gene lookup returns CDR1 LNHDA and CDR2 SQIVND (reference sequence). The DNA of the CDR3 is TGTGCCAGTAGTCCCCGAGGTTTACTAGCGGACACCACCTACAATGAGCAGTTCTTC. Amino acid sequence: CASSPRGLLADTTYNEQFF.

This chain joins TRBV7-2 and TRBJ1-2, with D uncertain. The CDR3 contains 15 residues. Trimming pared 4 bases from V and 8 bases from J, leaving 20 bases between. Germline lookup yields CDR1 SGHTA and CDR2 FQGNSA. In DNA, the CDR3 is TGTGCCAGCAGCTCCATCCAAGCCGGTCCCAAGGGCTACACCTTC. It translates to CASSSIQAGPKGYTF.

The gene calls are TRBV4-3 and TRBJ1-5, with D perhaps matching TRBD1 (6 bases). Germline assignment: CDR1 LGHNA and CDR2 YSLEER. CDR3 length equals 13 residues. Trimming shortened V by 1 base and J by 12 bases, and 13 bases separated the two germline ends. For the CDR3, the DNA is TGCGCCAGCAGCCAAGTCAGGGGATTATACCAGCATTTT. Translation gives CASSQVRGLYQHF.

The CDR3 region is CASSLESNQPQHF. CDR3 nucleotides: TGTGCCAGCTCACTAGAGAGCAATCAGCCCCAGCATTTT. The chain links TRBV18 to TRBJ1-5; no reliable D call. Trimming took 4 bases from V and 1 from J, leaving 5 bases between them. This CDR3 has 13 residues. The germline V gene has CDR1 KGHSH and CDR2 LQKENI.

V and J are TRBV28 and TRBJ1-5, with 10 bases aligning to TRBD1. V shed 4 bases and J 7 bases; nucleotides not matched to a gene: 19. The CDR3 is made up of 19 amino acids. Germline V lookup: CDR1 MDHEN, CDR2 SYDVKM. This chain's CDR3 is CASSWHADRGMVYKQPQHF. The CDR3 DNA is TGTGCCAGCAGTTGGCACGCGGACAGGGGGATGGTTTACAAGCAGCCCCAGCATTTT.

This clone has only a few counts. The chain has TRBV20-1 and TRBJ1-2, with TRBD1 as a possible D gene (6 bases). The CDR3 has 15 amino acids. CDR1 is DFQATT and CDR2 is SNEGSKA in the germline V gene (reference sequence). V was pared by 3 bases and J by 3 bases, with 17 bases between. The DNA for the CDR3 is TGCAGTGCTAGTGAACCGCGGGGGCGAGACTATGGCTACACCTTC. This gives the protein CSASEPRGRDYGYTF.

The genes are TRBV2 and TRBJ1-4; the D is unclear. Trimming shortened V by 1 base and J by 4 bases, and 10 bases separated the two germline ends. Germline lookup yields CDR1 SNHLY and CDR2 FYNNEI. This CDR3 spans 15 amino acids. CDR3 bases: TGTGCCAGCAGTGAAGGTGGCCTCCTTAATGAAAAACTGTTTTTT. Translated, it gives CASSEGGLLNEKLFF.